The 12 T cell receptor beta chains reported below all come from one sample, sequenced in a study of cytomegalovirus exposure and HLA in healthy donors. The study ran its PCR with 60 Vbeta and 13 Jbeta primers. Generated by immunoSEQ multiplex PCR, the TCRdb table keeps only in-frame clones and is missing some. The sample records under 250,000 clones, 75% to 90% being singletons. Sequenced material: PBMCs. These receptors originate from a woman in her 40s in good health and CMV-seronegative.

The rearrangement joins TRBV28 to TRBJ2-7, with D perhaps matching TRBD2 (5 bases). Germline values: CDR1 MDHEN, CDR2 SYDVKM. V lost 3 bases to trimming and J lost 0 bases, with 6 bases between them. This CDR3 is 13 amino acids long. The CDR3 bases are TGTGCCAGCAGTTTCGGGAACTCCTACGAGCAGTACTTC. Translating it yields CASSFGNSYEQYF.

CDR3 protein: CASTRGRFTEAFF. CDR3 bases: TGTGCCAGCACCCGAGGCCGGTTCACTGAAGCTTTCTTT. The rearrangement uses TRBV6-5 and TRBJ1-1; D remains unclear. CDR3 length: 13 residues. Germline loops: CDR1 MNHEY, CDR2 SVGAGI. Trimming pared 7 bases from V and 4 bases from J, leaving 13 bases between.

The table lists this clone with a count of one. CDR3 coding DNA: TGTGCCAGCAGCCGCTCGGTTAGCAATCAGCCCCAGCATTTT. Its translation: CASSRSVSNQPQHF. The genes are TRBV16 and TRBJ1-5; no definite D call. V lost 4 bases to trimming and J lost 0 bases, with 7 bases between them. Germline V CDR1 and CDR2: KGHSY, FQNENV. CDR3 size: 14 residues.

The chain has TRBV9 and TRBJ2-7, with 8 bases identical to TRBD2. Trimming took 3 bases from V and 0 from J; bases not matched to a gene: 2. This CDR3 comprises 14 residues. Germline V gives CDR1 SGDLS, CDR2 YYNGEE. The CDR3 bases are TGTGCCAGCAGCGCCGGGACTAGCTCCTACGAGCAGTACTTC. Residues: CASSAGTSSYEQYF.

The table lists this clone with a few counts. The chain combines TRBV30 with TRBJ2-3; 7 nucleotides line up with TRBD2. The germline gives CDR1 GTSNPN, CDR2 SVGIG (reference sequence). The CDR3 is made up of 16 amino acids. V lost 2 bases and J lost 2; bases outside the gene matches: 10. The CDR3 DNA reads as TGTGCCTGGAGTTTTCGGTCTAGCGGCACCACAGATACGCAGTATTTT. It is translated as CAWSFRSSGTTDTQYF.

Only a few counts were recorded for this clone. The chain couples TRBV5-1 to TRBJ2-1; 9 nucleotides match TRBD2. V shed 4 bases, J shed 7 bases, and the junction held 18 bases outside the gene matches. Germline-derived CDR1 and CDR2 are SGHRS and YFSETQ. This CDR3 region has 18 residues. The CDR3 here is CASSQPPLGLAGRNEQFF. The CDR3 bases are TGCGCCAGCAGCCAGCCCCCGTTGGGTCTAGCGGGAAGGAATGAGCAGTTCTTC.

J is TRBJ1-4 and V is TRBV30; D might be TRBD1 (6 bases). CDR3 size: 14 residues. Germline V gene data show CDR1 as GTSNPN and CDR2 as SVGIG (reference sequence). V lost 4 bases, J lost 8 bases, and 17 bases lay in between. The DNA for the CDR3 is TGTGCCTGGAACCCGCAGGGGTGGGGAGAAAAACTGTTTTTT. Translation: CAWNPQGWGEKLFF.

The chain carries TRBV2 and TRBJ1-5; 8 bases are shared with TRBD1. V shed 7 bases, J shed 5 bases, and the junction held 1 base outside the gene matches. From germline, CDR1 is SNHLY and CDR2 FYNNEI. The CDR3 covers 12 residues. The CDR3: CASKTGDQPQHF. The CDR3 DNA sequence: TGTGCCAGCAAGACAGGGGATCAGCCCCAGCATTTT.

The chain links TRBV6-5 to TRBJ2-7, with D tentatively TRBD1 (6 bases). V shed 8 bases and J shed 3 bases, with 17 bases lying between them. The germline V gene has CDR1 MNHEY and CDR2 SVGAGI. This CDR3 has 14 amino acids. This chain's CDR3 is CASGSYRDLYEQYF. As DNA, the CDR3 is TGTGCCAGCGGGTCTTACAGGGATCTCTACGAGCAGTACTTC.

In its sample, this clone was seen a few times. This chain links TRBV2 with TRBJ2-6; D not resolved. The CDR3 has 14 amino acids. V dropped 6 bases and J dropped 4 bases, with 10 bases sitting between them. CDR1 is SNHLY, CDR2 FYNNEI, per germline. CDR3 nucleotide sequence: TGTGCCAGCAGCCCTCTATGGGGGGCCAACGTCCTGACTTTC. Its translation is CASSPLWGANVLTF.

The chain links TRBV6-5 to TRBJ2-1; 9 nucleotides agree with TRBD1. CDR1 is MNHEY, CDR2 SVGAGI, per germline. The CDR3 totals 15 residues. J lost 6 bases, V lost 3 bases, and 6 bases had no gene match. The CDR3 loop reads CASSYDRGSGNEQFF. The CDR3 coding sequence is TGTGCCAGCAGTTATGACAGGGGGTCAGGCAATGAGCAGTTCTTC.

The CDR3 here is CASSLKDRVVYQPQHF. The CDR3 coding sequence is TGTGCCAGCAGTTTAAAGGACAGGGTAGTTTATCAGCCCCAGCATTTT. This sequence joins TRBV28 and TRBJ1-5; TRBD1 matches at 8 bases. From germline, CDR1 is MDHEN and CDR2 SYDVKM. V was pared by 2 bases and J by 5 bases, with 8 bases of the junction left unmatched. This CDR3 contains 16 residues.